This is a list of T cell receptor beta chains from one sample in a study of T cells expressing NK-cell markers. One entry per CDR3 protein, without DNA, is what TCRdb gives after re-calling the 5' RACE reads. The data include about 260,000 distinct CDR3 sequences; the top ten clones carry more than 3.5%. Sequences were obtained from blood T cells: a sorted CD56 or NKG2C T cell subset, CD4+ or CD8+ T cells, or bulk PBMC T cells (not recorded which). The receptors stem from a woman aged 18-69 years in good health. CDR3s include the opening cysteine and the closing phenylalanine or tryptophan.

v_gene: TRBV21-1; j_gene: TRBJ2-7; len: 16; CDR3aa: CASSTKDPRGSGISAF
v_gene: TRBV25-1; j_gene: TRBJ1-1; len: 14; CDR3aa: CASSEGHRGTEAFF
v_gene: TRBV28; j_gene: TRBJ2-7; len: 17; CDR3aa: CASGGTGKNGKPYEQYF
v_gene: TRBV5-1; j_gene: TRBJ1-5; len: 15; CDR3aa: CASSLWGTGDQPQHF
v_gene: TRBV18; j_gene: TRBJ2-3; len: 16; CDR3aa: CATSKNPDRGEDTQYF
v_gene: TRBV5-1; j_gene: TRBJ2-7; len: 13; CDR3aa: CASSLLGDYEQYF
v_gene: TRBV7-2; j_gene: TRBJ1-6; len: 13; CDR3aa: CASSRPGLSPLHF
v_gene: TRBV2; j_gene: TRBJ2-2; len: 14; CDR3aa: CASRRDLNTGELFF
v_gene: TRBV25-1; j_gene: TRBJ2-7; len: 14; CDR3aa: CASSDIGSGREQYF
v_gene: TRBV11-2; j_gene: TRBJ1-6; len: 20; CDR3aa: CACSGEGTGTPSSYNSPLHF
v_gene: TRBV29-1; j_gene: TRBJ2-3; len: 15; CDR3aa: CSVGVAGGPTDTQYF
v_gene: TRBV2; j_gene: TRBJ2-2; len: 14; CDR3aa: CASNAGANTGELFF
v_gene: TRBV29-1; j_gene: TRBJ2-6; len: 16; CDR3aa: CSVGGGGGKRANVLTF
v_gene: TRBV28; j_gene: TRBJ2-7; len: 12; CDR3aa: CASSSLPYEQYF
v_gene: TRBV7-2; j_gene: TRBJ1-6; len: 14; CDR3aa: CASSVTGGNSPLHF
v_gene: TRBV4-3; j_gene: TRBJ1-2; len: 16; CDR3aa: CASSHLGQTTSYGYTF
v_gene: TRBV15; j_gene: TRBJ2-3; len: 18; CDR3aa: CATSTRSPRAGGPDTQYF
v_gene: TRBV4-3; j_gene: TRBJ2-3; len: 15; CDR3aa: CASSEGPFSTDTQYF
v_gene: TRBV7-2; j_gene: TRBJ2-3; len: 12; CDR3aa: CASSFEPDTQYF
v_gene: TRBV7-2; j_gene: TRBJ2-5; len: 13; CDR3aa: CASSSRPFETQYF
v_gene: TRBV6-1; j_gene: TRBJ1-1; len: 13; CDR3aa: CASTKRGDTEAFF
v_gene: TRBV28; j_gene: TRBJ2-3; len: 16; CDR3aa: CASSFLDRVPTDTQYF
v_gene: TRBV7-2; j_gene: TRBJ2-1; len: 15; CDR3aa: CASSLVSSGGSEQFF
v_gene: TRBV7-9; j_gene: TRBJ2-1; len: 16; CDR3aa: CASSPLGGGDYNEQFF
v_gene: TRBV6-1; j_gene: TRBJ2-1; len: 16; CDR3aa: CASSEEGADPINEQFF
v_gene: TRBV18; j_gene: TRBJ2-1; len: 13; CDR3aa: CASSPGANNEQFF
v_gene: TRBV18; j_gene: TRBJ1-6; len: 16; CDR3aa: CASSPNNRGSDSPLHF
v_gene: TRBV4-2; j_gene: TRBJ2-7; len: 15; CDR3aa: CASSQVRDQAREQYF
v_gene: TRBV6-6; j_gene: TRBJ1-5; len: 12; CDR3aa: CAGRKGDQPQHF
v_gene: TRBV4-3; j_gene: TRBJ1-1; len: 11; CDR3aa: CASSLGERVFF